This T cell receptor beta chain was captured in a study of shared clonotypes between healthy human individuals. Study results and caveats: Four donors had about 5% of their naive CD4 clonotypes in common.

The V gene end was trimmed by 2 bases and the J gene end by 2 bases; junction bases not matched to a gene: 6. The CDR3 contains 15 residues. Germline V gene lookup returns CDR1 PRHDT and CDR2 FYEKMQ (reference sequence). TCRdb keeps only in-frame clones here, not all; method: immunoSEQ multiplex PCR. The table shows just over 2,000,000 clones, with roughly 95% occurring only once. With respect to this clone: Antigen: not known.

The rearrangement joins TRBV13 to TRBJ2-7; 7 nucleotides agree with TRBD2. What was sequenced was naive CD4+ T cells sorted from blood. Subset described: CD45RA+ positively selected. The TCR comes from a man younger than 30 in good health. DNA for the CDR3: TGTGCCAGCAGCTTAAGCGGGACTGTGCCCTACGAGCAGTACTTC. It encodes CASSLSGTVPYEQYF.